Detailed here is one T cell receptor (beta chain). This entry comes from a study of blood T cell repertoires in COVID-19. The wider study: PBMCs, B-cell-depleted T cells, or T cells were the source of the cDNA or gDNA that made up the material.

Original processing notes: The authors estimated nucleated cell counts from reference gene primer amplification. TCRdb keeps only in-frame clones here, not all; method: immunoSEQ multiplex PCR. The DNA was the basis for D and trimming; V, J and clone size are from that table. Of around 260,000 clones listed, approximately 83% are singletons. The specimen sequenced was PBMCs or T cells enriched from blood (not recorded which). The sequence came from a woman aged 25 to 39 who had recovered from COVID-19.

The CDR3 DNA reads TGTGCCAGCAGCTTGGGGGCACCTGGAAACACCATATATTTT. This translates into CASSLGAPGNTIYF. The rearrangement links TRBV27 to TRBJ1-3, with D maybe TRBD1 (6 bases). The CDR3 is 14 amino acids. V lost 6 bases to trimming and J lost 2 bases, with 11 bases between them. Germline assignment: CDR1 MNHEY and CDR2 SMNVEV (reference sequence).